Included here is one TCR beta chain sequence, with context. The protocol was immunoSEQ multiplex PCR, while the TCRdb copy is restricted to in-frame clones and leaves out a portion. This sample yields over 150,000 clones, of which about four fifths are seen a single time; around 10% belongs to the top ten. Trimming at V came to 5 bases and at J to 9 bases, leaving 4 bases not matched to a gene. The length of the CDR3 is 13 residues. The sample originates from a study of blood T cell repertoires in COVID-19. Study-level information: Sites across the United States, Italy and Spain contributed samples from acute and convalescent COVID-19.

This chain connects TRBV12-3 or TRBV12-4 to TRBJ1-6, with 7 bases identical to TRBD1. The sample taken for sequencing was peripheral blood. The sequence derives from a woman older than 75 with COVID-19, enrolled during active disease. This CDR3 reads CASSRSGGSPLHF. The CDR3 coding sequence is TGTGCCAGCAGTAGATCAGGGGGTTCACCCCTCCACTTT.